This entry lists 28 T cell receptor beta chains sequenced from one sample in a study of blood T cell repertoires in COVID-19. The protocol was immunoSEQ multiplex PCR, while the TCRdb copy is restricted to in-frame clones and leaves out a portion. Of fewer than 350,000 clones listed, approximately 81% are singletons. Material: peripheral blood. The receptor set was obtained from a woman between 55 and 75 years old with active or convalescent COVID-19.

The chain employs TRBV29-1 and TRBJ1-2, with TRBD1 matching 7 bases. The CDR3 has 10 amino acids. Germline V gene sequence: CDR1 SQVTM, CDR2 ANQGSEA. Trimming cost V 5 bases and J 8 bases; bases outside gene matches: 2. CDR3 loop: CSVKQGGYTF. The CDR3 DNA sequence: TGCAGCGTTAAACAGGGGGGCTACACCTTC.

The chain carries TRBV12-3 or TRBV12-4 and TRBJ1-1, with D unresolved. This CDR3 comprises 13 residues. The V end lost 6 bases, the J end lost 7 bases, and 15 bases lay between the germline ends. The CDR3 spells CASSPVRLGEAFF. The CDR3 DNA sequence: TGTGCCAGCAGCCCGGTAAGACTTGGTGAAGCTTTCTTT.

The J gene is TRBJ2-3, the V gene TRBV10-3, with TRBD2 as a possible D gene (6 bases). CDR1 is ENHRY, CDR2 SYGVKD, per germline. The CDR3 loop spans 15 amino acids. V lost 3 bases and J 2 bases, leaving 12 bases between the germline ends. CDR3 in amino acids: CAISDGRGITDTQYF. CDR3 nucleotides: TGTGCCATCAGTGACGGTCGGGGGATCACAGATACGCAGTATTTT.

This clone has a count of ten or more. The chain recombines TRBV6-1 with TRBJ1-3; 8 bases map to TRBD1. The CDR3 sequence is 16 residues long. Germline V CDR1 and CDR2: MNHNS, SASEGT. Trimming took 2 bases from V and 4 from J; bases not matched to a gene: 7. The CDR3 DNA reads TGTGCCAGCAGTGAAACATGGACAGGGCTAGGAAACACCATATATTTT. It yields the protein CASSETWTGLGNTIYF.

This clone showed up just a few times. The rearrangement joins TRBV28 to TRBJ1-6; D is undetermined. This CDR3 region has 15 residues. The germline V gene encodes CDR1 MDHEN and CDR2 SYDVKM. The V gene lost 8 bases and the J gene lost 7 bases, with 18 bases spanning the gap. The CDR3 DNA is TGTGCCAGCGGCTCCCTTGGAGGGAGCAATTCACCCCTCCACTTT. This translates into CASGSLGGSNSPLHF. The full variable domain, in which reference TRBV28 and TRBJ1-6 provide the parts outside the CDR3, is DVKVTQSSRYLVKRTGEKVFLECVQDMDHENMFWYRQDPGLGLRLIYFSYDVKMKEKGDIPEGYSVSREKKERFSLILESASTNQTSMYLCASGSLGGSNSPLHFGNGTRLTVT.

The rearrangement links TRBV29-1 to TRBJ2-7, with D possibly TRBD2 on 5 matching bases. CDR1 and CDR2 (germline): SQVTM, ANQGSEA. The ends were cut back, 4 bases at V and 7 bases at J, with 17 bases in the middle. The CDR3 is made up of 13 amino acids. The CDR3 DNA reads TGCAGCGTTGGAACCTGGGGTCCGGGGGAGCAGTACTTC. It encodes CSVGTWGPGEQYF.

The chain employs TRBV5-6 and TRBJ1-5; D perhaps matches TRBD1 (5 bases). The V and J ends lost 3 bases and 3 bases respectively, with 10 bases between them. Germline assignment: CDR1 SGHDT and CDR2 YYEEEE. CDR3 length equals 14 residues. The CDR3 spells CASSWGGTNQPQHF. CDR3 bases: TGTGCCAGCAGCTGGGGGGGTACCAATCAGCCCCAGCATTTT.

In its sample, this clone was seen a few times. The rearrangement uses TRBV7-2 and TRBJ2-7, with 11 bases identical to TRBD2. Germline CDR1 SGHTA, CDR2 FQGNSA. Germline trimming cut 5 bases from V and 4 bases from J; bases unmatched to any gene: 10. The CDR3 length is 16 residues. The CDR3 loop is CASSHSGGALAYEQYF. The CDR3 DNA is TGTGCCAGCAGCCATAGCGGGGGGGCTCTGGCTTACGAGCAGTACTTC.

The V gene is TRBV7-9, the J gene TRBJ2-5; weak D call: TRBD2 (6 bases). Trimming cost V 2 bases and J 5 bases, with 15 bases left between them. From germline, CDR1 is SEHNR and CDR2 FQNEAQ (reference sequence). The CDR3 covers 15 residues. The CDR3 bases are TGTGCCAGCAGCTTACGGCCCGGGGGTGGGGAGACCCAGTACTTC. Amino acid sequence: CASSLRPGGGETQYF. The entire variable domain, with the rest obtained from reference TRBV7-9 and TRBJ2-5, is as follows: DTGVSQNPRHKITKRGQNVTFRCDPISEHNRLYWYRQTLGQGPEFLTYFQNEAQLEKSRLLSDRFSAERPKGSFSTLEIQRTEQGDSAMYLCASSLRPGGGETQYFGPGTRLLVL.

The chain combines TRBV9 with TRBJ2-2; 12 bases match TRBD2. The CDR3 runs to 14 residues. V shed 2 bases, J shed 7 bases, and the junction held 0 bases outside the gene matches. The germline gives CDR1 SGDLS, CDR2 YYNGEE. The CDR3 DNA reads TGTGCCAGCAGCGTGGGACTAGCGGGCGGGGAGCTGTTTTTT. Its protein product is CASSVGLAGGELFF.

The chain recombines TRBV5-4 with TRBJ2-6, with TRBD1 as a possible D gene (6 bases). V lost 1 base and J 0 bases, leaving 14 bases between the germline ends. CDR3 length equals 18 residues. Germline CDR1 is SGHNT and CDR2 is YYREEE (reference sequence). CDR3 residues: CASSLLLGQSSGANVLTF. The CDR3 nucleotides read TGTGCCAGCAGCTTGCTTTTAGGACAGTCCTCTGGGGCCAACGTCCTGACTTTC.

The chain couples TRBV28 to TRBJ2-3; D is perhaps TRBD1 (6 bases). V dropped 4 bases and J dropped 6 bases, with 14 bases sitting between them. Germline assignment: CDR1 MDHEN and CDR2 SYDVKM. The CDR3 has 14 amino acids. The CDR3 DNA reads as TGTGCCAGCAGTTGGGGCGCAGGGGTCGATACGCAGTATTTT. This codes for CASSWGAGVDTQYF.

The V and J genes are TRBV4-1 and TRBJ1-2; TRBD1 matches at 7 bases. Germline loops: CDR1 MGHRA, CDR2 YSYEKL. J gave up 4 bases and V 0 bases, and 11 bases lay outside the gene matches. The CDR3 is 17 amino acids. The CDR3 sequence: CASSQEGWTGGAYGYTF. For the CDR3, the DNA is TGCGCCAGCAGCCAAGAGGGATGGACAGGTGGGGCCTATGGCTACACCTTC.

The gene calls are TRBV24-1 and TRBJ2-3, with 8 bases identical to TRBD2. CDR3 size: 21 residues. From germline, CDR1 is KGHDR and CDR2 SFDVKD. V lost 2 bases and J lost 0; bases outside the gene matches: 18. The CDR3 DNA is TGTGCCACCAGTGATTCTCCAAGGGCCCGGCGGGGGGACCCTAGCACAGATACGCAGTATTTT. Translation gives CATSDSPRARRGDPSTDTQYF.

In DNA form, the CDR3 reads TGTGCCAGCAGCTTAACGACAGGGAGGCAGCCCCAGCATTTT. This sequence encodes CASSLTTGRQPQHF. The chain recombines TRBV7-2 with TRBJ1-5, with TRBD1 identical over 7 bases. Germline loops: CDR1 SGHTA, CDR2 FQGNSA. Trimming took 2 bases from V and 7 from J; bases not matched to a gene: 5. This CDR3 comprises 14 residues. The whole variable domain, remainder taken from reference TRBV7-2 and TRBJ1-5, is GAGVSQSPSNKVTEKGKDVELRCDPISGHTALYWYRQSLGQGLEFLIYFQGNSAPDKSGLPSDRFSAERTGGSVSTLTIQRTQQEDSAVYLCASSLTTGRQPQHFGDGTRLSIL.

A single count supports this clone. This chain links TRBV18 with TRBJ2-7, with D possibly being TRBD2 (6 bases). The CDR3 runs to 17 residues. Trimming shortened V by 2 bases and J by 5 bases, and 22 bases separated the two germline ends. Germline loops: CDR1 KGHSH, CDR2 LQKENI. Here the CDR3 reads CASSPTSAGRSVDEQYF. The DNA for the CDR3 is TGTGCCAGCTCACCAACCTCGGCAGGGAGGAGTGTGGACGAGCAGTACTTC.

This clone was seen at least ten times. The gene calls are TRBV5-1 and TRBJ2-5, with TRBD2 as a possible D gene (6 bases). V was cut by 7 bases and J by 0 bases, with 13 bases left in between. CDR3 size: 14 residues. Looked up from germline, CDR1 is SGHRS and CDR2 is YFSETQ. CDR3 residues: CASSLGLNQETQYF. The CDR3 nucleotides read TGCGCCAGCTCCCTCGGACTAAACCAAGAGACCCAGTACTTC.

The gene calls are TRBV6-5 and TRBJ2-2; D is perhaps TRBD1 (5 bases). Germline V gives CDR1 MNHEY, CDR2 SVGAGI. The V gene lost 0 bases and the J gene lost 4 bases, with 9 bases spanning the gap. The length of the CDR3 is 15 residues. Written as DNA, the CDR3 is TGTGCCAGCAGTTACTCTTCAGGGCCCACCGGGGAGCTGTTTTTT. Translating it yields CASSYSSGPTGELFF.

As DNA, the CDR3 is TGTGCCAGCAGTTTAACCCCAGGGGTCGTTAACTATGGCTACACCTTC. This sequence encodes CASSLTPGVVNYGYTF. The chain joins TRBV27 to TRBJ1-2; perhaps TRBD1 as D (6 bases). V dropped 2 bases and J dropped 1 base, with 14 bases sitting between them. CDR1 is MNHEY and CDR2 is SMNVEV in the germline V gene (reference sequence). The CDR3 sequence is 16 residues long.

This chain connects TRBV27 to TRBJ2-1; TRBD1 aligns across 7 bases. In germline, CDR1 is MNHEY, CDR2 SMNVEV (reference sequence). Losses at the gene ends were 10 bases for V and 9 bases for J; bases not matched to a gene: 9. The CDR3 has 12 amino acids. CDR3 sequence (DNA): TGTGCCACTCGGGCAGGGGGAGCTGAGCAGTTCTTC. It codes for CATRAGGAEQFF.

The chain links TRBV5-4 to TRBJ2-3; no reliable D call. The CDR3 extends over 14 amino acids. Germline values: CDR1 SGHNT, CDR2 YYREEE (reference sequence). V was cut by 10 bases and J by 0 bases, with 15 bases left in between. The CDR3, as DNA: TGTGCCGGCTTCACCGTCGATAGCACAGATACGCAGTATTTT. It encodes CAGFTVDSTDTQYF.

This chain uses TRBV7-2 with TRBJ2-3; 10 nucleotides agree with TRBD2. CDR3 length: 16 residues. Per germline, CDR1 SGHTA and CDR2 FQGNSA. V lost 1 base and J lost 3; bases outside the gene matches: 4. This CDR3 is CASSLVISGGTDTQYF. CDR3 DNA: TGTGCCAGCAGCTTAGTCATTAGCGGGGGGACAGATACGCAGTATTTT.

This clone came up once. This rearrangement joins TRBV28 to TRBJ2-5, with 7 bases that match TRBD2. CDR1 MDHEN and CDR2 SYDVKM come from the germline V gene. Unmatched junction bases numbered 18, after V lost 3 bases and J lost 5 bases. This CDR3 region has 18 residues. CDR3 sequence: CASSFLGGGARDGETQYF. CDR3 nucleotide sequence: TGTGCCAGCAGTTTCCTCGGGGGAGGGGCAAGGGATGGCGAGACCCAGTACTTC.

V is TRBV27 and J is TRBJ1-1; a weak D match, TRBD1 (5 bases). V gave up 4 bases and J gave up 1 base, with 22 bases separating them. In germline, CDR1 is MNHEY, CDR2 SMNVEV (reference sequence). This CDR3 region has 18 residues. CDR3 DNA: TGTGCCAGCAGTTCCCTTGGCAGGGCCAGTCCGGCGAACACTGAAGCTTTCTTT. This encodes CASSSLGRASPANTEAFF.

The chain carries TRBV3-1 (or the pseudogene TRBV3-2) and TRBJ2-5; D is unclear. There are 13 residues in the CDR3. CDR1 is LGHDT and CDR2 is YNNKEL in the germline V gene (reference sequence). V was pared by 1 base and J by 4 bases, with 7 bases between. CDR3 DNA: TGTGCCAGCAGCCAAGCTCCCCGAGAGACCCAGTACTTC. It specifies CASSQAPRETQYF.

The J gene is TRBJ2-1, the V gene TRBV15, with D tentatively TRBD2 (5 bases). Germline V gene lookup returns CDR1 LNHNV and CDR2 YYDKDF (reference sequence). V was cut by 3 bases and J by 7 bases, with 22 bases left in between. The CDR3 consists of 17 residues. The CDR3 sequence is CATSRRVGPYIRNEQFF. In DNA, the CDR3 is TGTGCCACCAGCAGGAGGGTTGGACCGTACATACGGAATGAGCAGTTCTTC.

CDR3 sequence (DNA): TGCGCCAGCAGCCAAGGGGTCGGGGGATCGGGCAATGAAAAACTGTTTTTT. It encodes CASSQGVGGSGNEKLFF. The J gene is TRBJ1-4, the V gene TRBV4-1; tentative D call: TRBD1 (5 bases). Looked up from germline, CDR1 is MGHRA and CDR2 is YSYEKL. The ends were cut back, 1 base at V and 5 bases at J, with 17 bases in the middle. This CDR3 has 17 residues.

In this sample, this clone turned up a few times. V usage is TRBV18 and J usage is TRBJ2-7; the D gene is possibly TRBD2 (6 bases). There are 14 residues in the CDR3. Trimming shortened V by 3 bases and J by 3 bases, and 12 bases separated the two germline ends. Germline V gives CDR1 KGHSH, CDR2 LQKENI. The chain's CDR3 is CASSPGLLNYEQYF. DNA for the CDR3: TGTGCCAGCTCACCGGGACTCCTAAACTACGAGCAGTACTTC.